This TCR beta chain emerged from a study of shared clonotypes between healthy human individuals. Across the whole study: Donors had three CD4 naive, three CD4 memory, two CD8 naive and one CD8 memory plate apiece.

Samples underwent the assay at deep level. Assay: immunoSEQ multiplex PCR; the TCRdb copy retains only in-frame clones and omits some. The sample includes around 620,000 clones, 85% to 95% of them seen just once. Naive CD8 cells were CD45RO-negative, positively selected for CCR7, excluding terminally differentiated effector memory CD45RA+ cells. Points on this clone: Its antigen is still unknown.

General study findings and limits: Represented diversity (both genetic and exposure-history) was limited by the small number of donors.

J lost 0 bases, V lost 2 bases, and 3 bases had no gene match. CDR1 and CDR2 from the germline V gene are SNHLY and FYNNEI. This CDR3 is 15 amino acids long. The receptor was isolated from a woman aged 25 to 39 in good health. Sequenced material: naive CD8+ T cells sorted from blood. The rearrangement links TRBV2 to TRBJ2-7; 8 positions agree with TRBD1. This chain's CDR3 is CASSERTGSSYEQYF. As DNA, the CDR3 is TGTGCCAGCAGTGAAAGGACAGGGAGCTCCTACGAGCAGTACTTC.